This T cell receptor beta chain was identified during a study of shared clonotypes between healthy human individuals. Study-wide context: The study used three CD4 naive, three CD4 memory, two CD8 naive and one CD8 memory plate per donor.

V dropped 0 bases and J dropped 1 base, with 13 bases sitting between them. Germline V gene lookup returns CDR1 SGHNT and CDR2 YYREEE (reference sequence). The CDR3 has 16 amino acids. The table lists this clone with a count of one. The target antigen is unknown. Study observations and caveats: Sampling covered blood only; tissue repertoires likely differ.

Over several immunoSEQ plates, each subset's genomic DNA was distributed in even portions. Sequencing used immunoSEQ multiplex PCR; TCRdb keeps in-frame clones, though not all of them. The sample has under 120,000 clones; 67% are singletons. Those who donated were healthy HIV-negative adults, with no recent acute infections or vaccinations reported. The chain joins TRBV5-4 to TRBJ1-1, with D perhaps matching TRBD1 (6 bases). The clonotype comes from a woman aged 30 to 39 in good health. Material for sequencing was memory CD8+ T cells sorted from blood. The subset was: CD45RO+ cells pooled with CCR7-negative TemRA cells. As DNA, the CDR3 is TGTGCCAGCAGCTTGGTCGAGCGGGGGCCGAACACTGAAGCTTTCTTT. Translation: CASSLVERGPNTEAFF.